This T cell receptor beta chain derives from a study of glioma-infiltrating T cells after dendritic cell vaccination. This clone was seen just once. Sample time point: after dendritic cell vaccination, including at tumor progression/relapse. TCRdb's table, derived via immunoSEQ multiplex PCR, lists solely in-frame clones and lacks some. Of fewer than 95,000 clones in the sample, 85% were seen once. The CDR3 covers 14 residues. Trimming at V came to 6 bases and at J to 5 bases, leaving 2 bases not matched to a gene. The germline gives CDR1 MNHEY, CDR2 SVGAGI. This chain links TRBV6-5 with TRBJ1-4, with 11 bases matching TRBD1. The sequence was obtained from a human donor with glioblastoma. The specimen comprised blood, sampled after dendritic cell vaccination. For the CDR3, the DNA is TGTGCCAGCAGCCGGGACAGGGGGAATGAAAAACTGTTTTTT. Encoded protein: CASSRDRGNEKLFF.